The table lists the clone carrying this T cell receptor beta chain with many counts. Antigen: not known. This sample is part of a study of molecular identifiers for immune sequencing clone quantification. Study-level findings and limits: Among some 1.1 million naive cells, spiked Jurkat TCR RNA from a single cell was reportedly detectable.

TCRdb reprocessed the PCR reads with MiXCR, giving one entry per CDR3 protein. The sample holds about 640,000 distinct CDR3 sequences, around 20% seen once. In germline, CDR1 is SEHNR, CDR2 FQNEAQ (reference sequence). Between the trimmed V and J ends, which lost 4 bases and 3 bases, there was a span of 13 bases. The CDR3 totals 15 residues. The receptor's source is a human donor in good health. Some libraries in this study had Jurkat cell RNA spiked in. The sample was naive CD8+ T cells from blood, with Jurkat cell RNA spiked in. Subset denoted: FACS-sorted CD8+CD4-CCR7+CD45RA+ naive T cells. The chain recombines TRBV7-9 with TRBJ1-5, with a possible D match to TRBD1 (6 bases). The CDR3, as DNA: TGTGCCAGCAGCTCGGCGGACAGCCCCAATCAGCCCCAGCATTTT. Residues: CASSSADSPNQPQHF.